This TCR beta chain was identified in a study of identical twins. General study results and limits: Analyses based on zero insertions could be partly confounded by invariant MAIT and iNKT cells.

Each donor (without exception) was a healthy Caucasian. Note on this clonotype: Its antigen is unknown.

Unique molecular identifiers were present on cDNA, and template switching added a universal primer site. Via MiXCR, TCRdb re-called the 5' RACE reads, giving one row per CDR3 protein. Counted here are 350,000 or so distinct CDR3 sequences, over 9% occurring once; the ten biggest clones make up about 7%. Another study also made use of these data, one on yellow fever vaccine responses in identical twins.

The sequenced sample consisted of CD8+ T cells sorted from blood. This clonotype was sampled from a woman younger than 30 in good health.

CDR3 loop: CARCPQASSGPTTDTQYF. The DNA for the CDR3 is TGTGCCCGCTGTCCCCAGGCCTCAAGCGGCCCAACCACAGATACGCAGTATTTT. This sequence joins TRBV11-2 and TRBJ2-3; maybe TRBD2 (5 bases). The V end lost 11 bases, the J end lost 2 bases, and 29 bases lay between the germline ends. CDR1 SGHAT and CDR2 FQNNGV come from the germline V gene. The CDR3 is 18 residues long.